This is a list of T cell receptor beta chains from one sample in a study of response to subunit inactivated influenza vaccine. From the RT-PCR reads, TCRdb called clonotypes with MiXCR, one entry per CDR3 protein. The top ten clones hold around 9.9% of a sample with over 650,000 distinct CDR3 sequences, about 18% of them seen once. The source material was PBMCs from blood, sampled more than 4 days after vaccination. These TCRs come from a man aged 45-60 years who received an inactivated influenza vaccine. The CDR3 runs from the conserved cysteine through the conserved F or W. The D gene is left open where the match is weak. Clone size is stated in some rows and not others, as once, few, many or a class when expanded.

>-|TRBV12-3/TRBV12-4|TRBJ2-7|-
TGTGCCAGCAGTTTTGGGGGTTCAGCCTACGAGCAGTACTTC
CASSFGGSAYEQYF
>TRBD1|TRBV7-2|TRBJ1-3|-
TGTGCCAGCAGCTTAGCCCCGGGACAGATCTCTGGAAACACCATATATTTT
CASSLAPGQISGNTIYF
>-|TRBV5-5|TRBJ1-6|-
TGTGCCAGCAGCTCGGGCCGGGGGGCTAGTAATTCACCCCTCCACTTT
CASSSGRGASNSPLHF
>-|TRBV5-1|TRBJ1-2|few
TGCGCCAGCAGCTTGGAGGTATCCGGGTATGGCTACACCTTC
CASSLEVSGYGYTF
>TRBD1|TRBV11-1|TRBJ2-7|-
TGTGCCAGCAGCTTAGCGACAGGGGCATGGGAGCAGTACTTC
CASSLATGAWEQYF
>TRBD1|TRBV15|TRBJ2-7|many
TGTGCCACCAGCAGAGAAGACAGGGCAGCCCTATACTTC
CATSREDRAALYF
>-|TRBV12-3/TRBV12-4|TRBJ2-3|many
TGTGCCAGCAGTCCACGGTCAGATACGCAGTATTTT
CASSPRSDTQYF
>-|TRBV30|TRBJ2-3|-
TGTGCCTGGAGCAGTGGGGCCGGGGATACGCAGTATTTT
CAWSSGAGDTQYF
>-|TRBV9|TRBJ2-1|few
TGTGCCAGCAGCGTAGCAACACGGTACAATGAGCAGTTCTTC
CASSVATRYNEQFF
>-|TRBV12-3/TRBV12-4|TRBJ2-7|-
TGTGCCAGCAGATCCGCCGGGACGTCATCCTACGAGCAGTACTTC
CASRSAGTSSYEQYF
>-|TRBV13|TRBJ2-2|-
TGTGCCAGCAGCTTAGCAGGGAGGACGACCGGGGAGCTGTTTTTT
CASSLAGRTTGELFF
>-|TRBV7-2|TRBJ2-7|few
TGTGCCAGCAGCTTAGAAGTGGGATTACAGTACTTC
CASSLEVGLQYF
>-|TRBV20-1|TRBJ2-7|few
TGCAGTGCTAGAGATGGCGAAACCGACTACGAGCAGTACTTC
CSARDGETDYEQYF
>-|TRBV7-9|TRBJ2-6|few
TGTGCCAGCAGCTCCCTGTGGCTGAACTTTGGGGCCAACGTCCTGACTTTC
CASSSLWLNFGANVLTF
>-|TRBV28|TRBJ2-5|few
TGTGCCAGCCGGGACGGCGGGGAGACCCAGTACTTC
CASRDGGETQYF
>TRBD2|TRBV4-2|TRBJ2-7|many
TGTGCCAGCAGCCAAGATTATTTTGCGGGGGAGTACGAGCAGTACTTC
CASSQDYFAGEYEQYF
>-|TRBV6-2/TRBV6-3|TRBJ2-3|few
TGTGCCAGCAGAGACGGGAGCGCAGATACGCAGTATTTT
CASRDGSADTQYF
>-|TRBV6-5|TRBJ1-2|few
TGTGCCAGCAGTTACAACGGGGGGGAGAATGGCTACACCTTC
CASSYNGGENGYTF
>-|TRBV24-1|TRBJ2-1|-
TGTGCCACCAGTGATTTGAGGAGCGCAGGGACTTACAATGAGCAGTTCTTC
CATSDLRSAGTYNEQFF
>-|TRBV7-9|TRBJ2-1|many
TGTGCCAGCAGCTTACCGTTTCGGCTAGCGATCAACAATGAGCAGTTCTTC
CASSLPFRLAINNEQFF
>-|TRBV18|TRBJ2-1|few
TGTGCCAGCTCACCACAGAGTCTCTACAATGAGCAGTTCTTC
CASSPQSLYNEQFF
>TRBD1|TRBV20-1|TRBJ2-7|-
TGCAGTGCTAGAGATCGGGGAACAGGGGGCTACGAGCAGTACTTC
CSARDRGTGGYEQYF
>TRBD2|TRBV6-2/TRBV6-3|TRBJ2-2|-
TGTGCCAGCAGTGGGACTAGCTATGGGAGCACCGGGGAGCTGTTTTTT
CASSGTSYGSTGELFF
>-|TRBV5-6|TRBJ2-7|-
TGTGCCATCAGCCCCCAGGACCTCTGCGAGCAGTACTTC
CAISPQDLCEQYF
>TRBD1|TRBV25-1|TRBJ2-7|-
TGTGCCAGCAGCCGGGACAGGGCTTCCGAGCAGTACTTC
CASSRDRASEQYF
>TRBD1|TRBV27|TRBJ1-1|few
TGTGCCAGCAGTTTTAGGGGGCCCACTGAAGCTTTCTTT
CASSFRGPTEAFF
>-|TRBV4-3|TRBJ1-4|-
TGCGCCAGCAGCATATCATTCGAGACCAATGAAAAACTGTTTTTT
CASSISFETNEKLFF
>TRBD2|TRBV28|TRBJ2-1|few
TGTGCCAGCAGCCTCACCCCAGCGGGGGGCCAGAATGAGCAGTTCTTC
CASSLTPAGGQNEQFF
>-|TRBV6-2/TRBV6-3|TRBJ2-5|-
TGTGCCAGCAGTCCCTGGACAGATCGACAAGAGACCCAGTACTTC
CASSPWTDRQETQYF
>-|TRBV7-2|TRBJ2-1|few
TGTGCCAGCAGCTTATTTAGGGAGAGACTTTCCTACAATGAGCAGTTCTTC
CASSLFRERLSYNEQFF
>-|TRBV21-1|TRBJ1-5|-
TGTGCCAGCAGCAAATTCCGGATTCTGCGGCAGCCCCAGCATTTT
CASSKFRILRQPQHF
>TRBD1|TRBV7-2|TRBJ1-2|many
TGTGCCAGCAGTCCACAGGGGACCTATGGCTACACCTTC
CASSPQGTYGYTF
>TRBD2|TRBV6-1|TRBJ2-1|few
TGTGCCAGCAGCTCTAGCGGGGTTAGCTCCTACAATGAGCAGTTCTTC
CASSSSGVSSYNEQFF
>TRBD2|TRBV24-1|TRBJ2-1|few
TGTGCCACCAGCGAAGCGCTAGCGGGATCTCACAATGAGCAGTTCTTC
CATSEALAGSHNEQFF
>TRBD1|TRBV27|TRBJ2-3|-
TGTGCCAGCAGTTTCGGACAGGCCGGCACAGATACGCAGTATTTT
CASSFGQAGTDTQYF
>-|TRBV2|TRBJ2-1|-
TGTGCCAGCAGTGAATGGCATTATAGAGAGGATGAGCAGTTCTTC
CASSEWHYREDEQFF
>-|TRBV5-6|TRBJ1-1|few
TGTGCCAGCAGCTTGGATTACAAGTACGATGAAGCTTTCTTT
CASSLDYKYDEAFF
>-|TRBV5-1|TRBJ1-5|few
TGCGCCAGCAGCCGAGGGGGGGTGGACCAGCCCCAGCATTTT
CASSRGGVDQPQHF
>TRBD1|TRBV20-1|TRBJ2-1|-
TGCAGTGCCAAAGGAGAGGGGGCGCGGGTAAATGAGCAGTTCTTC
CSAKGEGARVNEQFF
>-|TRBV5-6|TRBJ2-7|few
TGTGCCAGCAGCTTGGCCTTACTCGGCGAGCAGTACTTC
CASSLALLGEQYF
>-|TRBV28|TRBJ2-3|-
TGTGCCAGCAGTCAGGACAGTAGCACAGATACGCAGTATTTT
CASSQDSSTDTQYF
>TRBD2|TRBV9|TRBJ2-3|-
TGTGCCAGCAGCGTTTCAAAACTAGCGGGAGAACTAGATACGCAGTATTTT
CASSVSKLAGELDTQYF
>-|TRBV29-1|TRBJ2-1|-
TGCAGCGTTGAAGAGGGGGGAGGCGGGGAGACGAGGTTC
CSVEEGGGGETRF
>-|TRBV27|TRBJ1-2|few
TGTGCCAGCAGTTTATCTTGGTGGGATAACTATGGCTACACCTTC
CASSLSWWDNYGYTF
>-|TRBV29-1|TRBJ1-1|-
TGCAGCGTTGATACGGGGGTAGGAGCTTTCTTT
CSVDTGVGAFF
>-|TRBV5-1|TRBJ1-5|-
TGCGCCAGCAGCTATCAAAAGGGGAATCAGCCCCAGCATTTT
CASSYQKGNQPQHF
>TRBD1|TRBV6-2/TRBV6-3|TRBJ1-1|-
TGTGCCAGCATATCGGACAGGGGGTTTGACACTGAAGCTTTCTTT
CASISDRGFDTEAFF